This T cell receptor beta chain was identified during a study of Graves' ophthalmopathy and Graves' hyperthyroidism. Study-wide background: Investigators collected peripheral blood at initial diagnosis, before any treatment was given.

RNA transcripts were the source from which TCR beta CDR3 regions were amplified. First-round RT-PCR employed HTBI primers, with a second-round multiplex PCR after it. TCRdb redid the calling of the multiplex PCR reads with MiXCR, one entry per CDR3 protein. Here the sample spans roughly 410,000 distinct CDR3 sequences, less than 20% being singletons. CDR3 length equals 12 residues. Germline V CDR1 and CDR2: MNHEY, SMNVEV (reference sequence). Trimming pared 7 bases from V and 4 bases from J, leaving 10 bases between. This clonotype was observed at least ten times. Sequenced sample: peripheral blood. The chain is built from TRBV27 and TRBJ1-1; D uncertain. The sequence came from a woman between 18 and 30 years old with stable Graves' hyperthyroidism. In DNA, the CDR3 is TGTGCCAGCACCACCCCTGGCACTGAAGCTTTCTTT. Encoded protein: CASTTPGTEAFF.